This paragraph covers one T cell receptor (beta chain) sequence. The data derive from a study of blood T cell repertoires in COVID-19. Turning to the study itself: Sites across the United States, Italy and Spain contributed samples from acute and convalescent COVID-19. PBMCs, B-cell-depleted T cells, or T cells provided the cDNA or gDNA that made up the material.

V was shortened by 8 bases and J by 1 base, with 14 bases between the two germline ends. Germline CDR1 SNHLY, CDR2 FYNNEI. This CDR3 has 14 residues. Authors' processing steps: Using reference gene primer amplification, nucleated cell counts were estimated. Method: immunoSEQ multiplex PCR; TCRdb's copy keeps in-frame clones and lacks some. V, J and clone size derive from that table, while D and trimming were established from the DNA sequence. The repertoire holds approximately 240,000 clones, around nine tenths seen once, with about an eighth in the top ten. This chain uses TRBV2 with TRBJ2-5; D may be TRBD2 (5 bases). The clonotype comes from a woman aged 18-29 years who had recovered from COVID-19. The specimen sequenced was peripheral blood. Here the CDR3 reads CASAILSGQETQYF. In DNA, the CDR3 is TGTGCCAGCGCAATATTGAGCGGCCAAGAGACCCAGTACTTC.